There are a few counts of the clone carrying this T cell receptor beta chain. Its antigen is currently unknown. This sample was taken from a study of cytomegalovirus exposure and HLA in healthy donors. Turning to the study itself: There were approximately 80 million unique TCRs (from HLA-typed donors) in an early data release.

Study findings and constraints: When a later analysis was performed, an Asian-associated ancestry cluster reportedly had fewer N-insertions than the roughly 640-donor mean. Earlier analysis found most TCR beta V segments productive about 87% or about 30% of the time.

Germline CDR1 GTSNPN, CDR2 SVGIG (reference sequence). V lost 2 bases and J 1 base, leaving 11 bases between the germline ends. The CDR3 contains 14 residues. PCR primers comprised 60 Vbeta and 13 Jbeta primers. The assay was immunoSEQ multiplex PCR, and TCRdb's table has in-frame clones only and misses some. The sample has around 91,000 clones, around 64% seen once. The sequencing input was PBMCs. This receptor was obtained from a man between 60 and 75 years old in good health and CMV-seronegative. The rearrangement uses TRBV30 and TRBJ1-1; tentative D call: TRBD1 (5 bases). The CDR3 protein is CAWSQTDANTEAFF. The DNA for the CDR3 is TGTGCCTGGAGTCAGACAGACGCGAACACTGAAGCTTTCTTT.